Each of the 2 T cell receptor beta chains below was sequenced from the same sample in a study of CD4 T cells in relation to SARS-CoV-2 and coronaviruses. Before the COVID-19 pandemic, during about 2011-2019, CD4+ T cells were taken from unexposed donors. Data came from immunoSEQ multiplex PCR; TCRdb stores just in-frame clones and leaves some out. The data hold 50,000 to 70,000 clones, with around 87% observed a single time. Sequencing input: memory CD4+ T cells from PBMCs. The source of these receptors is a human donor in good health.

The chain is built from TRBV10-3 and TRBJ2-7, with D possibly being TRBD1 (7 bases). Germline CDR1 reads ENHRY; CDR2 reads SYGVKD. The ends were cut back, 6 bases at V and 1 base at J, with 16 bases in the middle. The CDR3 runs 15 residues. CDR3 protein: CAIRDSTGRSYEQYF. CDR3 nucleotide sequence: TGTGCCATCAGGGATTCGACAGGGAGGTCCTACGAGCAGTACTTC.

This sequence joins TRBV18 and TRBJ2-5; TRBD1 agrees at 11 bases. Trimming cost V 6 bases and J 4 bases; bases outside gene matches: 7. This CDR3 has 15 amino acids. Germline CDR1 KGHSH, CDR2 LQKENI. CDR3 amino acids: CASSLRTGGRETQYF. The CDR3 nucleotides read TGTGCCAGCTCCCTTCGGACAGGGGGCCGAGAGACCCAGTACTTC. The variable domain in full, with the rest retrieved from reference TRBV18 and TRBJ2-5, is NAGVMQNPRHLVRRRGQEARLRCSPMKGHSHVYWYRQLPEEGLKFMVYLQKENIIDESGMPKERFSAEFPKEGPSILRIQQVVRGDSAAYFCASSLRTGGRETQYFGPGTRLLVL.